This note documents a single T cell receptor (beta chain) sequence. One junction end disagrees with the germline gene, perhaps due to a read error. These data belong to a study of tumor and adjacent non-tumor tissue in lung cancer. Study details: Each sample yielded 4 million to 5 million productive TCRbeta reads on average.

No cell sorting was done before RNA was extracted from the tissue. Distant lung tissue was collected more than 3 cm away from the tumor edge. This CDR3 has 15 amino acids. Three rounds of nested PCR, following a modified ARM-PCR protocol, produced the TCRbeta library. Each CDR3 protein gets one entry after TCRdb re-called the multiplex PCR reads with MiXCR. The data show tens of thousands of distinct CDR3 sequences, with 60% to 80% seen just once and approximately 23% held by the top ten. The TCR comes from a woman aged 55-70 years with non-small cell lung cancer. Sequencing was carried out using distant non-tumor lung tissue. The chain recombines TRBV12-3 or TRBV12-4 with TRBJ1-2, with 7 bases identical to TRBD1. The CDR3 coding sequence is TGTGTCAGCAGCTCCGGGACAGCAACTAACTATGGCTACACCTTC. It codes for CVSSSGTATNYGYTF.